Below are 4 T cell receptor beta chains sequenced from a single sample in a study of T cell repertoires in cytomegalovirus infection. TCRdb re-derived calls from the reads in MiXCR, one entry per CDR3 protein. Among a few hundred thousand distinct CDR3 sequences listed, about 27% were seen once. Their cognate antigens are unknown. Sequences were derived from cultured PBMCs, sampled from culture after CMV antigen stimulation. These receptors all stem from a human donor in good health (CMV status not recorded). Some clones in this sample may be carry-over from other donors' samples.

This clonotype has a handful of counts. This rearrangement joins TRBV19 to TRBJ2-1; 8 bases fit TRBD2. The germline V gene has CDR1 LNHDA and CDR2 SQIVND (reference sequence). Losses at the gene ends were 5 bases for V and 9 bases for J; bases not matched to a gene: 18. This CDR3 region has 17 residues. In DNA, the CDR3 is TGTGCCAGTAGTCCCTTCGTGACTAGCGAGGGGGGGGGTGAGCAGTTCTTC. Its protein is CASSPFVTSEGGGEQFF.

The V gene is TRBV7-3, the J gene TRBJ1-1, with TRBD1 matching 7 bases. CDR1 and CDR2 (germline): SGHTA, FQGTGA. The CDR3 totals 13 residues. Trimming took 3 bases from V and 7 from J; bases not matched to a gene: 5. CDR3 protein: CASSFRQGGEAFF. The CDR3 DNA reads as TGTGCCAGCAGCTTCAGACAGGGTGGTGAAGCTTTCTTT.

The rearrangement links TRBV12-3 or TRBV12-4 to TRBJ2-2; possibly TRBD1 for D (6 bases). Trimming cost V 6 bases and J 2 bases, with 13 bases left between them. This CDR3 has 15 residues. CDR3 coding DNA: TGTGCCAGCAGCTCCGACAGGCTCAACACCGGGGAGCTGTTTTTT. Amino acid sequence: CASSSDRLNTGELFF.

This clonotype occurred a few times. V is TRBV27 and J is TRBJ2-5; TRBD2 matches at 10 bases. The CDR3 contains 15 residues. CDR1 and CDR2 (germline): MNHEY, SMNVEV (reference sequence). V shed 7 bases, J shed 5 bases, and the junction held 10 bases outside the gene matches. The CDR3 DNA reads TGTGCCAGCAATTCCGGAGGACTAGCGGCGGAGACCCAGTACTTC. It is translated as CASNSGGLAAETQYF.